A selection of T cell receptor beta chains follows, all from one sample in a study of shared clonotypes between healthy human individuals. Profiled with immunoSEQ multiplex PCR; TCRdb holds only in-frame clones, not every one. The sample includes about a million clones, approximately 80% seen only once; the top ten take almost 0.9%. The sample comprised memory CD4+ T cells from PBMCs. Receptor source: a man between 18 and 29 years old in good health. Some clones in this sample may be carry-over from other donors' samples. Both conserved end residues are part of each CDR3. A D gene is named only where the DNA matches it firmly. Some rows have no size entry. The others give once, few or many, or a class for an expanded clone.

cdr3_nt: TGTGCCAGCAGCCCCATCGGGACTGAAGCTTTCTTT
cdr3_aa: CASSPIGTEAFF
d_call: -
j_call: TRBJ1-1
clone_size: once
v_call: TRBV7-6

cdr3_nt: TGTGCCAGCAGCTTACAGGGGTATGGCTACACCTTC
cdr3_aa: CASSLQGYGYTF
d_call: TRBD1
j_call: TRBJ1-2
clone_size: -
v_call: TRBV5-6

cdr3_nt: TGCGCCAGCAGCTTGCCCGGGACAGGGACTTACGAGCAGTACTTC
cdr3_aa: CASSLPGTGTYEQYF
d_call: TRBD1
j_call: TRBJ2-7
clone_size: -
v_call: TRBV5-1

cdr3_nt: TGCGCCAGCAGCCAACCGACTAGTCCGGAAGCTTTCTTT
cdr3_aa: CASSQPTSPEAFF
d_call: -
j_call: TRBJ1-1
clone_size: -
v_call: TRBV4-1

cdr3_nt: TGTGCCAGCAGCCAAGGATTAGCGGGAGGTCTGAGGGAGCAGTTCTTC
cdr3_aa: CASSQGLAGGLREQFF
d_call: TRBD2
j_call: TRBJ2-1
clone_size: once
v_call: TRBV4-2

cdr3_nt: TGCGCCAGCGGTTGGGAAACTGGAAACACCATATATTTT
cdr3_aa: CASGWETGNTIYF
d_call: -
j_call: TRBJ1-3
clone_size: -
v_call: TRBV5-1

cdr3_nt: TGTGCCAGCAGTCCACAGGGAAATCAGCCCCAGCATTTT
cdr3_aa: CASSPQGNQPQHF
d_call: -
j_call: TRBJ1-5
clone_size: -
v_call: TRBV6-1

cdr3_nt: TGTGCCAGCAGTCTCTTTACAGAGTTTGAAGCTTTCTTT
cdr3_aa: CASSLFTEFEAFF
d_call: -
j_call: TRBJ1-1
clone_size: -
v_call: TRBV28

cdr3_nt: TGTGCCAGCAGTTACTTGTCGGGACAAGCGTCCGAAAAACTGTTTTTT
cdr3_aa: CASSYLSGQASEKLFF
d_call: -
j_call: TRBJ1-4
clone_size: -
v_call: TRBV6-6

cdr3_nt: TGTGCCAGCAGGCAAATAACGGGGTCCGAAGCTTTCTTT
cdr3_aa: CASRQITGSEAFF
d_call: -
j_call: TRBJ1-1
clone_size: -
v_call: TRBV11-2

cdr3_nt: TGTGCCAGCAGTCCACCTTTGGGAGATACGCAGTATTTT
cdr3_aa: CASSPPLGDTQYF
d_call: -
j_call: TRBJ2-3
clone_size: -
v_call: TRBV2

cdr3_nt: TGTGCCAGCAGCCGACTAGCGTGGTCCTACGAGCAGTACTTC
cdr3_aa: CASSRLAWSYEQYF
d_call: TRBD2
j_call: TRBJ2-7
clone_size: -
v_call: TRBV7-2

cdr3_nt: TGCGCCAGCAGCTTGGAGGGCAGGGTCCATCAGCCCCAGCATTTT
cdr3_aa: CASSLEGRVHQPQHF
d_call: -
j_call: TRBJ1-5
clone_size: few
v_call: TRBV5-1

cdr3_nt: TGCAGCGTTCGGGGGTTGATACAAGAGACCCAGTACTTC
cdr3_aa: CSVRGLIQETQYF
d_call: -
j_call: TRBJ2-5
clone_size: -
v_call: TRBV29-1

cdr3_nt: TGCGCCAGCAGCTTGGTGCTAGCGGGCACCGGGGAGCTGTTTTTT
cdr3_aa: CASSLVLAGTGELFF
d_call: TRBD2
j_call: TRBJ2-2
clone_size: -
v_call: TRBV5-1

cdr3_nt: TGTGCCAGCAGCCCTATTACTAACTCCTACGAGCAGTACTTC
cdr3_aa: CASSPITNSYEQYF
d_call: -
j_call: TRBJ2-7
clone_size: few
v_call: TRBV28

cdr3_nt: TGTGCCACCCGCTCGACCGGGTCTGGGGCCAACGTCCTGACTTTC
cdr3_aa: CATRSTGSGANVLTF
d_call: -
j_call: TRBJ2-6
clone_size: -
v_call: TRBV6-5

cdr3_nt: TGTGCCAGTAGTATACTAGCGGGACTCTACAATGAGCAGTTCTTC
cdr3_aa: CASSILAGLYNEQFF
d_call: TRBD2
j_call: TRBJ2-1
clone_size: -
v_call: TRBV19

cdr3_nt: TGTGCCATCAAACCCGAAGGGGGCGCAGATTCACCCCTCCACTTT
cdr3_aa: CAIKPEGGADSPLHF
d_call: TRBD1
j_call: TRBJ1-6
clone_size: -
v_call: TRBV10-3

cdr3_nt: TGTGCCAGCAGCTTAGCCGGGACAGGAAACACCATATATTTT
cdr3_aa: CASSLAGTGNTIYF
d_call: -
j_call: TRBJ1-3
clone_size: few
v_call: TRBV11-2

cdr3_nt: TGTGCCAGCAGCCAAGATAGGGAAAGAAACACTGAAGCTTTCTTT
cdr3_aa: CASSQDRERNTEAFF
d_call: -
j_call: TRBJ1-1
clone_size: -
v_call: TRBV4-2

cdr3_nt: TGTGCCAGCAGCCAGTACGAGCAGTTCTTC
cdr3_aa: CASSQYEQFF
d_call: -
j_call: TRBJ2-1
clone_size: few
v_call: TRBV7-9

cdr3_nt: TGCGCCAGCAGCTTGGAGGGGGCAACTAATGAAAAACTGTTTTTT
cdr3_aa: CASSLEGATNEKLFF
d_call: -
j_call: TRBJ1-4
clone_size: few
v_call: TRBV5-1

cdr3_nt: TGCGCCAGCAGCTTGGCCTTCGGGGTAGCCAAAACCTCTTTCAACTATGGCTACACCTTC
cdr3_aa: CASSLAFGVAKTSFNYGYTF
d_call: -
j_call: TRBJ1-2
clone_size: -
v_call: TRBV5-1

cdr3_nt: TGCGCCAGCAGCCGACAGGCAACTAATGAAAAACTGTTTTTT
cdr3_aa: CASSRQATNEKLFF
d_call: -
j_call: TRBJ1-4
clone_size: -
v_call: TRBV4-1

cdr3_nt: TGTGCCAGCAGCTTAATCAGGGAAGCTTTCTTT
cdr3_aa: CASSLIREAFF
d_call: -
j_call: TRBJ1-1
clone_size: -
v_call: TRBV7-2

cdr3_nt: TGTGCCAGCTCACCTCAGCGGGAAGCTTACAATGAGCAGTTCTTC
cdr3_aa: CASSPQREAYNEQFF
d_call: TRBD2
j_call: TRBJ2-1
clone_size: -
v_call: TRBV18

cdr3_nt: TGTGCCAGCGGACCTCGGGACAGGACTAACTATGGCTACACCTTC
cdr3_aa: CASGPRDRTNYGYTF
d_call: TRBD1
j_call: TRBJ1-2
clone_size: -
v_call: TRBV27

cdr3_nt: TGTGCCAGCAGTTTAGGGCGCGGCCAAGGCGGCTACACCTTC
cdr3_aa: CASSLGRGQGGYTF
d_call: -
j_call: TRBJ1-2
clone_size: -
v_call: TRBV28

cdr3_nt: TGTGCCAGTAGTACCCACAGACAGGCTCCTGAAGCTTTCTTT
cdr3_aa: CASSTHRQAPEAFF
d_call: -
j_call: TRBJ1-1
clone_size: -
v_call: TRBV19

cdr3_nt: TGTGCCTGTGGGCAAGGGGCGAACACTGAAGCTTTCTTT
cdr3_aa: CACGQGANTEAFF
d_call: -
j_call: TRBJ1-1
clone_size: few
v_call: TRBV30

cdr3_nt: TGTGCCAGCAGCTTGAAAGGGTACGAGACCCAGTACTTC
cdr3_aa: CASSLKGYETQYF
d_call: -
j_call: TRBJ2-5
clone_size: -
v_call: TRBV5-4

cdr3_nt: TGCGCCAGCAGCGCCGGGACAGGGTACCCTGAAGCTTTCTTT
cdr3_aa: CASSAGTGYPEAFF
d_call: TRBD1
j_call: TRBJ1-1
clone_size: few
v_call: TRBV5-1

cdr3_nt: TGTGCCAGCAGCTTAAGGCCGCATCTGGAAGCTTTCTTT
cdr3_aa: CASSLRPHLEAFF
d_call: -
j_call: TRBJ1-1
clone_size: -
v_call: TRBV7-8

cdr3_nt: TGTGCCAGCAGTTACTCGATCGGGGACCCGGGCTACGAGCAGTACTTC
cdr3_aa: CASSYSIGDPGYEQYF
d_call: -
j_call: TRBJ2-7
clone_size: -
v_call: TRBV6-5

cdr3_nt: TGCAGTGCGGTGTGGGACATTCAGTACTTC
cdr3_aa: CSAVWDIQYF
d_call: -
j_call: TRBJ2-4
clone_size: -
v_call: TRBV20-1

cdr3_nt: TGTGCCAGCTCATGGGGACAGGGGGTCTATGAGCAGTTCTTC
cdr3_aa: CASSWGQGVYEQFF
d_call: TRBD1
j_call: TRBJ2-1
clone_size: -
v_call: TRBV18

cdr3_nt: TGCGCCAGCAGCTTGGCCGGCGGGTACTCGAACACCGGGGAGCTGTTTTTT
cdr3_aa: CASSLAGGYSNTGELFF
d_call: -
j_call: TRBJ2-2
clone_size: -
v_call: TRBV5-1

cdr3_nt: TGCGCCAGCAGCTTCACAGGGCTTGAGACTGAAGCTTTCTTT
cdr3_aa: CASSFTGLETEAFF
d_call: -
j_call: TRBJ1-1
clone_size: -
v_call: TRBV5-1

cdr3_nt: TGTGCCAGCAGCAAGGGGAAGGAGGACACTGAAGCTTTCTTT
cdr3_aa: CASSKGKEDTEAFF
d_call: -
j_call: TRBJ1-1
clone_size: -
v_call: TRBV21-1

cdr3_nt: TGTGCCAGCAGCCATAAACACGGACCATACGAGCAGTACTTC
cdr3_aa: CASSHKHGPYEQYF
d_call: -
j_call: TRBJ2-7
clone_size: -
v_call: TRBV7-2

cdr3_nt: TGTGCCAGCAGCACTGGACAGGGATCCGGAAACACCATATATTTT
cdr3_aa: CASSTGQGSGNTIYF
d_call: TRBD1
j_call: TRBJ1-3
clone_size: -
v_call: TRBV11-3

cdr3_nt: TGTGCCAGCCGGGCGGGACAGGCCTACTACGAGCAGTACTTC
cdr3_aa: CASRAGQAYYEQYF
d_call: TRBD1
j_call: TRBJ2-7
clone_size: -
v_call: TRBV6-6